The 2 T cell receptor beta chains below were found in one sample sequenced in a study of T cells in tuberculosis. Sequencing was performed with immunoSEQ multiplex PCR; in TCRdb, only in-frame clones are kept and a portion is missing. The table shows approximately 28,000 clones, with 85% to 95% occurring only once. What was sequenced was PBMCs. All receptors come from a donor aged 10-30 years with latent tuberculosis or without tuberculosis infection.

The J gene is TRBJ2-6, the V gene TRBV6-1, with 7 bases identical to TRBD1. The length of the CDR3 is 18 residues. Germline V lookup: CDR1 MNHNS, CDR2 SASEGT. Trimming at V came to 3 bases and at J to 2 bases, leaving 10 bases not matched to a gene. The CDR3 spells CASSDIQGLPPGANVLTF. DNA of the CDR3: TGTGCCAGCAGTGATATACAGGGGCTGCCCCCTGGGGCCAACGTCCTGACTTTC.

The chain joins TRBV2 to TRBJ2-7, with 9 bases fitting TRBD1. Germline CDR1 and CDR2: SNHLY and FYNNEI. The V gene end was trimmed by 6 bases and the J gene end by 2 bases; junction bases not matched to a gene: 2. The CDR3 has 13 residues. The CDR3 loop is CASSRQGAYEQYF. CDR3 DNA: TGTGCCAGCAGCCGACAGGGGGCCTACGAGCAGTACTTC.